Listed below are T cell receptor beta chains from one sample, sequenced in a study of OX40 agonist ivuxolimab in advanced cancers. Repertoires were generated with immunoSEQ multiplex PCR, while TCRdb's copy carries only in-frame clones and drops some. Of approximately 74,000 clones listed, less than 95% were seen once; the top ten hold around 2%. Sequences were derived from CD4+ or CD8+ T cells sorted from blood, sampled in a trial of the OX40 agonist ivuxolimab. All receptors derive from an adult with an advanced solid tumor such as melanoma, head and neck, liver or kidney cancer. Each CDR3 is given without its conserved first and last residue. Fields, in order: V gene, CDR3 protein.

TRBV18 ASSLGTHEAF
TRBV30 AGLTSGGQTQY
TRBV7-3 ASSLTSGETQY
TRBV7-9 ASSLERGLEGTEAF
TRBV6-1 ASKVGVGPGNTIY
TRBV5-1 ASSFSGPGETQY
TRBV7-3 ASSTRLAGGPVTDTQY
TRBV30 AWQHRASGNTIY
TRBV18 ASSLTSGPTDTQY
TRBV5-1 ASSFEGIGNTEAF
TRBV4-2 ASSQDRTGIGEQY
TRBV14 ASRETGEAYEQY
TRBV2 ASTGFETQY
TRBV18 ASSPQVITTNEKLF
TRBV10-1 ASSDTGGDTQY
TRBV9 ASSPFIGAENTGELF
TRBV11-3 ASSLVGESGEQY
TRBV5-1 ASSSRLAENTGELF
TRBV27 ASSSTVGGEAF
TRBV6-5 ASKGAVGIWSEQY
TRBV18 ASSPPQRGGDTQY
TRBV19 ASRQGGDQPQH
TRBV5-6 ASSLVGQVIYGYT
TRBV7-9 ASSKGISGRYEQY
TRBV18 ASSSRQGGGVDGYT
TRBV19 ASSIAGGAHNEQF
TRBV4-1 ASSRLRDSLTYEQY
TRBV11-2 ASSLGGTRSYGEQF
TRBV10-3 AISESRQEGPYNEQF
TRBV6-5 ASSYSQGNQPQH
TRBV5-1 ASSPEVGMNTEAF